The T cell receptor (beta chain) described here comes from a study of T cells in Graves' hyperthyroidism and ophthalmopathy. There are a few counts of this clonotype. The CDR3 contains 18 residues. The germline V gene has CDR1 MNHNS and CDR2 SASEGT. J gave up 0 bases and V 5 bases, and 13 bases lay outside the gene matches. Amplified TCR beta CDR3 regions derived from RNA transcripts. A first-round RT-PCR of the TCR CDR3 used the HTBI primer set. TCRdb reprocessed the multiplex PCR reads with MiXCR, giving one entry per CDR3 protein. Among roughly 400,000 distinct CDR3 sequences listed, around 15% were seen once.

The source of this sequence is a man over 45 with Graves' ophthalmopathy. The chain has TRBV6-1 and TRBJ2-1; TRBD1 matches at 7 bases. The specimen was blood. CDR3 sequence reads: CASSSTGEGESSYNEQFF. DNA for the CDR3: TGTGCCAGCAGTAGCACAGGGGAAGGCGAGAGCTCCTACAATGAGCAGTTCTTC.